The 29 T cell receptor beta chains presented below share a single source sample, sequenced in a study of T cell changes during pregnancy in multiple sclerosis (dated by TCRdb to the late 2010s). The protocol used for the library was the immunoSEQ multiplex PCR assay. TCRdb took over this immuneACCESS table, retaining in-frame rearrangements with V and J assigned. Such tables are incomplete; in checked studies, under half of the missing clones stem from an unresolved V gene, and the remainder is unexplained. The sample table contains 100,000 or so clones; only one count was recorded for about 92% of them. The top ten constitute about 1.3% of the sample. The source was peripheral blood, collected in the second trimester of pregnancy. The receptor set was obtained from a female donor with multiple sclerosis, enrolled in a pregnancy study.

This clone was picked up one time. The chain is built from TRBV27 and TRBJ2-1, with TRBD2 matching over 7 bases. Losses at the gene ends were 7 bases for V and 4 bases for J; bases not matched to a gene: 10. The CDR3 has 15 amino acids. CDR1 is MNHEY, CDR2 SMNVEV, per germline (reference sequence). The CDR3: CASNPGGSFYNEQFF. The CDR3 DNA is TGTGCCAGCAATCCGGGCGGGAGTTTTTACAATGAGCAGTTCTTC.

The chain carries TRBV5-6 and TRBJ2-7; no clear D. CDR3 length equals 12 residues. V shed 1 base and J shed 5 bases, with 7 bases lying between them. Per the germline V gene, CDR1 is SGHDT and CDR2 is YYEEEE. The CDR3 nucleotides read TGTGCCAGCAGCTTGCGCGCTAACGAGCAGTACTTC. Amino acid sequence: CASSLRANEQYF. Based on the CDR3 plus reference TRBV5-6 and TRBJ2-7, the full variable domain is DAGVTQSPTHLIKTRGQQVTLRCSPKSGHDTVSWYQQALGQGPQFIFQYYEEEERQRGNFPDRFSGHQFPNYSSELNVNALLLGDSALYLCASSLRANEQYFGPGTRLTVT.

The chain couples TRBV5-1 to TRBJ1-2, with a tentative D call TRBD1 (6 bases). Trimming shortened V by 0 bases and J by 4 bases, and 16 bases separated the two germline ends. From germline, CDR1 is SGHRS and CDR2 YFSETQ. This CDR3 is 16 amino acids long. The CDR3 spells CASSLDGQQTGYGYTF. CDR3 in DNA: TGCGCCAGCAGCTTGGATGGACAGCAGACCGGCTATGGCTACACCTTC. Supplemented by reference TRBV5-1 and TRBJ1-2, the full variable domain reads KAGVTQTPRYLIKTRGQQVTLSCSPISGHRSVSWYQQTPGQGLQFLFEYFSETQRNKGNFPGRFSGRQFSNSRSEMNVSTLELGDSALYLCASSLDGQQTGYGYTFGSGTRLTVV.

The chain couples TRBV19 to TRBJ1-2; 8 bases line up with TRBD1. The germline CDR1 and CDR2 sequences are LNHDA and SQIVND (reference sequence). The CDR3 consists of 17 residues. V gave up 3 bases and J gave up 8 bases; unmatched junction bases: 17. Here the CDR3 reads CASSIGQGSMWKGGYTF. CDR3 in DNA: TGTGCCAGTAGTATTGGACAGGGAAGCATGTGGAAGGGGGGCTACACCTTC.

The chain uses TRBV18 and TRBJ2-1, with 8 bases matching TRBD1. CDR3 length: 12 residues. The V and J ends lost 5 bases and 11 bases, in that order; junction bases with no gene match: 5. Germline V CDR1 and CDR2: KGHSH, LQKENI. CDR3 sequence reads: CASSLQGVKQFF. CDR3 coding DNA: TGTGCCAGCTCATTACAGGGGGTGAAGCAGTTCTTC.

The V call is TRBV6-1, the J call TRBJ2-1, with D tentatively TRBD2 (5 bases). CDR3 length equals 12 residues. The V gene lost 6 bases and the J gene lost 9 bases, with 12 bases spanning the gap. Germline V gene lookup returns CDR1 MNHNS and CDR2 SASEGT. The DNA for the CDR3 is TGTGCCAGCAGACTAGTCTTCACTGAGCAGTTCTTC. This translates into CASRLVFTEQFF.

The rearrangement uses TRBV2 and TRBJ1-5; D is unclear. Per the germline V gene, CDR1 is SNHLY and CDR2 is FYNNEI. V was pared by 4 bases and J by 0 bases, with 19 bases between. The CDR3 is made up of 18 amino acids. CDR3 region: CASSVNGQIRHSNQPQHF. Here the CDR3 DNA reads TGTGCCAGCAGTGTAAATGGCCAAATTCGACATAGCAATCAGCCCCAGCATTTT.

The V gene is TRBV6-5, the J gene TRBJ2-5; the D gene is possibly TRBD1 (5 bases). This CDR3 is 12 amino acids long. With 6 bases removed from V and 7 bases from J, the gap between germline ends came to 12 bases. The germline gives CDR1 MNHEY, CDR2 SVGAGI. CDR3 sequence (DNA): TGTGCCAGCAGCAGGGTCGGTGGGACCCAGTACTTC. Protein sequence: CASSRVGGTQYF.

J is TRBJ2-2 and V is TRBV7-8; 10 bases map to TRBD1. The CDR3 length is 17 residues. With 5 bases clipped from V and 6 bases from J, the junction kept 12 bases outside the gene matches. Germline V gene sequence: CDR1 SGHVS, CDR2 FQNEAQ. For the CDR3, the DNA is TGTGCCAGCAGCATACTACCGACAGGGGGCGCTTCCGGGGAGCTGTTTTTT. It is translated as CASSILPTGGASGELFF.

This chain joins TRBV5-6 and TRBJ1-2; D might be TRBD1 (6 bases). Germline V CDR1 and CDR2: SGHDT, YYEEEE. V was shortened by 5 bases and J by 4 bases, with 21 bases between the two germline ends. This CDR3 region has 16 residues. Here the CDR3 reads CASSSKITSRGYGYTF. In DNA form, the CDR3 reads TGTGCCAGCAGTTCCAAAATCACGAGCAGGGGCTATGGCTACACCTTC. The full variable domain, with the rest looked up from reference TRBV5-6 and TRBJ1-2, is DAGVTQSPTHLIKTRGQQVTLRCSPKSGHDTVSWYQQALGQGPQFIFQYYEEEERQRGNFPDRFSGHQFPNYSSELNVNALLLGDSALYLCASSSKITSRGYGYTFGSGTRLTVV.

The rearrangement joins TRBV6-1 to TRBJ1-5; the match to TRBD1 covers 7 bases. This CDR3 is 14 amino acids long. Germline assignment: CDR1 MNHNS and CDR2 SASEGT. Trimming removed 5 bases from V and 5 bases from J; junction bases left unmatched: 6. The CDR3 DNA sequence: TGTGCCAGCAGTAGACAGGGCGTCGATCAGCCCCAGCATTTT. This codes for CASSRQGVDQPQHF.

For the CDR3, the DNA is TGTGCCAGCAGCGCCGGGGACAGAGGGGAAAAACTGTTTTTT. Its protein is CASSAGDRGEKLFF. This rearrangement joins TRBV9 to TRBJ1-4; 7 nucleotides agree with TRBD1. The junction had 7 bases not matched to a gene; V was cut back by 3 bases and J by 8 bases. The CDR3 totals 14 residues. Germline V gives CDR1 SGDLS, CDR2 YYNGEE.

This chain uses TRBV5-6 with TRBJ2-7; D perhaps matches TRBD2 (6 bases). Trimming left V 0 bases short and J 7 bases short, with 17 bases between. CDR1 is SGHDT, CDR2 YYEEEE, per germline. This CDR3 is 15 amino acids long. The CDR3 here is CASSLGGGGLGEQYF. In nucleotides, the CDR3 is TGTGCCAGCAGCTTGGGTGGGGGAGGACTTGGGGAGCAGTACTTC.

The chain carries TRBV7-3 and TRBJ2-1; 14 nucleotides line up with TRBD2. CDR1 and CDR2 (germline): SGHTA, FQGTGA. The CDR3 spans 17 residues. V shed 2 bases and J 10 bases; nucleotides not matched to a gene: 10. CDR3 in amino acids: CASSLVRLAGGPGEQFF. CDR3 nucleotides: TGTGCCAGCAGCTTAGTGCGACTAGCGGGAGGGCCGGGGGAGCAGTTCTTC.

The chain carries TRBV25-1 and TRBJ2-1, with a tentative D call TRBD1 (6 bases). Germline V CDR1 and CDR2: MGHDK, SYGVNS. This CDR3 region has 14 residues. V was cut by 7 bases and J by 7 bases, with 17 bases left in between. The CDR3 DNA is TGTGCCAGCACCTCTCTGGGGGCGTATAATGAGCAGTTCTTC. Its protein product is CASTSLGAYNEQFF.

The rearrangement uses TRBV30 and TRBJ2-7; tentative D call: TRBD1 (6 bases). The CDR3 length is 15 residues. V was clipped by 4 bases and J by 4 bases, with 20 bases between them. Germline V gene lookup returns CDR1 GTSNPN and CDR2 SVGIG (reference sequence). The CDR3 DNA reads TGTGCCTGGACCCGAGGTGGGGGCAGTCCTTACGAGCAGTACTTC. Protein: CAWTRGGGSPYEQYF.

This clone was seen a single time. The chain carries TRBV5-1 and TRBJ2-7; 10 bases are shared with TRBD1. From germline, CDR1 is SGHRS and CDR2 YFSETQ. V lost 6 bases and J lost 6; bases outside the gene matches: 9. The CDR3 is 14 amino acids. Here the CDR3 DNA reads TGCGCCAGCATCTCGGACAGGGGGATAGGCGAGCAGTACTTC. Protein sequence: CASISDRGIGEQYF. The full variable domain, in which reference TRBV5-1 and TRBJ2-7 provide the parts outside the CDR3, is KAGVTQTPRYLIKTRGQQVTLSCSPISGHRSVSWYQQTPGQGLQFLFEYFSETQRNKGNFPGRFSGRQFSNSRSEMNVSTLELGDSALYLCASISDRGIGEQYFGPGTRLTVT.

The chain recombines TRBV5-1 with TRBJ2-5; TRBD1 is a possible D gene (5 bases). Germline V CDR1 and CDR2: SGHRS, YFSETQ. This CDR3 comprises 13 residues. Trimming shortened V by 1 base and J by 6 bases, and 10 bases separated the two germline ends. The CDR3 spells CASSLPAGKTQYF. The CDR3 nucleotides are TGCGCCAGCAGCTTGCCCGCAGGGAAGACCCAGTACTTC.

This clone was picked up one time. V and J are TRBV4-1 and TRBJ1-3; 9 nucleotides match TRBD1. Germline-derived CDR1 and CDR2 are MGHRA and YSYEKL. Germline trimming cut 0 bases from V and 7 bases from J; bases unmatched to any gene: 7. The CDR3 is 16 residues long. The CDR3 region is CASSQDLGQGGNTIYF. The CDR3 DNA reads as TGCGCCAGCAGCCAAGATCTGGGACAGGGCGGCAACACCATATATTTT.

The chain employs TRBV14 and TRBJ2-7; 16 nucleotides agree with TRBD2. The V segment lost 3 bases and the J segment 4 bases; nucleotides outside the gene matches: 3. CDR3 length equals 16 residues. Germline V lookup: CDR1 SGHDN, CDR2 FVKESK. CDR3 DNA sequence: TGTGCCAGCAGCCACGGGACTAGCGGGAGGGGATACGAGCAGTACTTC. Amino acids: CASSHGTSGRGYEQYF.

The chain carries TRBV7-9 and TRBJ2-7; D may be TRBD1 (6 bases). V gave up 1 base and J gave up 6 bases, with 13 bases separating them. CDR3 length: 14 residues. CDR1 and CDR2 (germline): SEHNR, FQNEAQ (reference sequence). The CDR3 here is CASSLGGRGGEQYF. The CDR3 nucleotides read TGTGCCAGCAGCTTAGGGGGCAGGGGCGGCGAGCAGTACTTC.

The chain recombines TRBV5-1 with TRBJ1-1; 7 bases map to TRBD1. Looked up from germline, CDR1 is SGHRS and CDR2 is YFSETQ. This CDR3 comprises 15 residues. V lost 0 bases to trimming and J lost 5 bases; unmatched junction nucleotides: 7. The CDR3: CASSLEAGGMTEAFF. DNA of the CDR3: TGCGCCAGCAGCTTGGAGGCAGGGGGTATGACTGAAGCTTTCTTT.

The V and J genes are TRBV19 and TRBJ2-1; weak D call: TRBD2 (5 bases). CDR3 length: 13 residues. Germline assignment: CDR1 LNHDA and CDR2 SQIVND (reference sequence). Trimming cost V 3 bases and J 8 bases, with 11 bases left between them. The CDR3 spells CASSIITGYEQFF. Written as DNA, the CDR3 is TGTGCCAGTAGTATCATCACGGGGTATGAGCAGTTCTTC.

The chain combines TRBV6-1 with TRBJ2-2; D perhaps matches TRBD1 (6 bases). Germline V lookup: CDR1 MNHNS, CDR2 SASEGT. This CDR3 spans 14 amino acids. Trimming removed 6 bases from V and 1 base from J, with 9 bases in between. CDR3 sequence reads: CASRLGQNTGELFF. The CDR3 DNA is TGTGCCAGCAGGTTGGGACAGAACACCGGGGAGCTGTTTTTT.

This clone was detected once. The J gene is TRBJ2-3, the V gene TRBV28; TRBD1 matches 11 bases. The CDR3 extends over 15 amino acids. The germline V gene has CDR1 MDHEN and CDR2 SYDVKM. Germline trimming cut 5 bases from V and 5 bases from J; bases unmatched to any gene: 6. CDR3 bases: TGTGCCAGCAGTCTCGGGACAGGGGGAGGAGATACGCAGTATTTT. Its translation: CASSLGTGGGDTQYF.

The DNA for the CDR3 is TGTGCCAGTAGTATCAGCGACGGACTGACCGTGAGCTCTGGAAACACCATATATTTT. Translated, it gives CASSISDGLTVSSGNTIYF. The chain joins TRBV19 to TRBJ1-3; D not resolved. The V and J ends lost 3 bases and 0 bases respectively, with 21 bases between them. In germline, CDR1 is LNHDA, CDR2 SQIVND (reference sequence). CDR3 length: 19 amino acids.

The V and J genes are TRBV10-3 and TRBJ2-7; TRBD1 aligns across 7 bases. V dropped 4 bases and J dropped 2; count of bases not matched to a gene: 5. The germline V gene encodes CDR1 ENHRY and CDR2 SYGVKD. The CDR3 is made up of 14 amino acids. CDR3 residues: CAISARQGAYEQYF. CDR3 coding DNA: TGTGCCATCAGTGCCCGGCAGGGGGCCTACGAGCAGTACTTC.

J is TRBJ1-5 and V is TRBV5-1, with unresolved D. The CDR3 contains 15 residues. Per germline, CDR1 SGHRS and CDR2 YFSETQ. Trimming left V 4 bases short and J 0 bases short, with 11 bases between. The CDR3 DNA reads TGCGCCAGCAGCGCTGACACCGATAGCAATCAGCCCCAGCATTTT. Protein: CASSADTDSNQPQHF.

Details on this clone: Other DNA sequences of this sample code for an identical CDR3. This CDR3 is CASSLTGNTEAFF. DNA for the CDR3: TGTGCCAGCAGTTTAACGGGGAACACTGAAGCTTTCTTT. J is TRBJ1-1 and V is TRBV27; D remains unclear. The length of the CDR3 is 13 residues. Germline CDR1 MNHEY, CDR2 SMNVEV (reference sequence). Trimming cost V 2 bases and J 1 base, with 5 bases left between them.